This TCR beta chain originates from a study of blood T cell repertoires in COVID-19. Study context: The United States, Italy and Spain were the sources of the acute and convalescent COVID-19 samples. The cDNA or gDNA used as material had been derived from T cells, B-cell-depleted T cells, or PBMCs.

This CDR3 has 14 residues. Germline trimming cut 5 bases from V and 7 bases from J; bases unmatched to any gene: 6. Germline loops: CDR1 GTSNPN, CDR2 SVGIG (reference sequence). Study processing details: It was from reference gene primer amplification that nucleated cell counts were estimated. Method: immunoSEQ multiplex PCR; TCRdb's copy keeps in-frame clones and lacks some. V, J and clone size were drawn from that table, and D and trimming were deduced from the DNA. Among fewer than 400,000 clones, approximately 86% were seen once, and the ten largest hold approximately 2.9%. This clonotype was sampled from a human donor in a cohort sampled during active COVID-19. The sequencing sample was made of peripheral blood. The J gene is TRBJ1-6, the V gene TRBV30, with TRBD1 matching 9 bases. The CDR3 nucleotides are TGTGCCTGGCGGCCGGACAGGGGAAATTCACCCCTCCACTTT. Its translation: CAWRPDRGNSPLHF. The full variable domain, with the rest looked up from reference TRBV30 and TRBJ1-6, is SQTIHQWPATLVQPVGSPLSLECTVEGTSNPNLYWYRQAAGRGLQLLFYSVGIGQISSEVPQNLSASRPQDRQFILSSKKLLLSDSGFYLCAWRPDRGNSPLHFGNGTRLTVT.